This is a list of T cell receptor beta chains from one sample in a study of identical twins. TCRdb used MiXCR to reprocess the 5' RACE reads, holding one entry per CDR3 protein. The top ten hold 0.45% to 0.5% of the sample, which has approximately 490,000 distinct CDR3 sequences, about a fifth seen once. These data were likewise used in another study, on yellow fever vaccine responses in identical twins.

Specimen: CD4+ T cells sorted from blood. These receptors all come from a woman aged 18-29 years in good health. Both conserved end residues are part of each CDR3. D genes are given only for firm matches. Expanded clones are given a class, and other clones once, few, many or no size at all.

d_gene	abundance	v_gene	j_gene	CDR3nt	CDR3aa
NA	once	TRBV10-3	TRBJ1-2	TGTGCCATCACTAGCAGGGACTATGGCTACACCTTC	CAITSRDYGYTF
TRBD2	NA	TRBV28	TRBJ2-7	TGTGCCAGCAGTTCGGGACTAGCGGGGAAAACTTACTACGAGCAGTACTTC	CASSSGLAGKTYYEQYF
TRBD2	NA	TRBV11-2	TRBJ2-1	TGTGCCAGCAGCTTGGTGACTAGCGGGGGGGAAGAGTTCTTC	CASSLVTSGGEEFF
NA	NA	TRBV20-1	TRBJ2-5	TGCAGTGCGTACAGGGCAAAAGAGACCCAGTACTTC	CSAYRAKETQYF
NA	NA	TRBV25-1	TRBJ2-2	TGTGCCAGCAGTGAGGACAGACTCACCGGGGAGCTGTTTTTT	CASSEDRLTGELFF
TRBD1	NA	TRBV19	TRBJ2-1	TGTGCCAGTACCCCAGGGACAGGATACCACAATGAGCAGTTCTTC	CASTPGTGYHNEQFF
NA	few	TRBV28	TRBJ2-3	TGTGCCAGCAGACTAGCCCCCCCAGGGTCGTGGGGCACAGATACGCAGTATTTT	CASRLAPPGSWGTDTQYF
NA	few	TRBV6-1	TRBJ1-2	TGTGCCAGCAAAGGACAAGTGCCGTACTATGGCTACACCTTC	CASKGQVPYYGYTF
NA	NA	TRBV5-8	TRBJ2-7	TGTGCCAGCAGCTTGGCCGGGACCCCACCTTACGAGCAGTACTTC	CASSLAGTPPYEQYF
NA	NA	TRBV5-1	TRBJ2-1	TGCGCCAGCAGCCCCCTGAAAGCGGTGGGAGACTACAATGAGCAGTTCTTC	CASSPLKAVGDYNEQFF
TRBD2	few	TRBV20-1	TRBJ2-3	TGCAGTGCTAGAGGAGTGCCTAGCGGACTCACAGATACGCAGTATTTT	CSARGVPSGLTDTQYF
NA	NA	TRBV7-8	TRBJ2-5	TGTGCCAGCAGCCCATACCGAGGAACTAGTCACGAGACCCAGTACTTC	CASSPYRGTSHETQYF
TRBD2	NA	TRBV7-3	TRBJ2-2	TGTGCCAGCAGCCCTGCCCCTACGGGACTAGCGCTTTTGAACACCGGGGAGCTGTTTTTT	CASSPAPTGLALLNTGELFF
TRBD1	few	TRBV14	TRBJ2-7	TGTGCCAGCAGCCGGACAGGCCAGACCTACGAGCAGTACTTC	CASSRTGQTYEQYF
NA	few	TRBV7-2	TRBJ2-7	TGTGCCAGCAGCCCGTTAGCGGGCCAGGGGGAGCAGTACTTC	CASSPLAGQGEQYF
NA	few	TRBV5-1	TRBJ2-2	TGCGCCAGCTCCCCGAGGGAGACGAACACCGGGGAGCTGTTTTTT	CASSPRETNTGELFF
NA	NA	TRBV12-3/TRBV12-4	TRBJ1-4	TGTGCCAGCAGTTTCCGGGGGGGTAATGAAAAACTGTTTTTT	CASSFRGGNEKLFF
TRBD1	NA	TRBV6-2/TRBV6-3	TRBJ2-2	TGTGCCAGCAGGGCGACCGGGACAGCGAACACCGGGGAGCTGTTTTTT	CASRATGTANTGELFF
NA	few	TRBV12-5	TRBJ2-1	TGTGCTAGTGGTTTGGCCCTTCCCGTTCGGGGGATCTCCTACAATGAGCAGTTCTTC	CASGLALPVRGISYNEQFF
NA	NA	TRBV2	TRBJ1-6	TGTGCCAGCAGTTTCCAGGAGGGCGTGGGTTCACCCCTCCACTTT	CASSFQEGVGSPLHF
NA	few	TRBV7-9	TRBJ2-1	TGTGCCAGCATCATATCCGGATTTTCCTACAATGAGCAGTTCTTC	CASIISGFSYNEQFF
TRBD2	NA	TRBV11-2	TRBJ2-1	TGTGCCAGCAGCTTCGGCAGGGTACTAGCGGGAGGGCCTTTGGAGCAGTTCTTC	CASSFGRVLAGGPLEQFF
TRBD1	few	TRBV10-3	TRBJ1-5	TGTGCCATCAGGGACAGGGATAGCAATCAGCCCCAGCATTTT	CAIRDRDSNQPQHF
NA	NA	TRBV6-6	TRBJ2-5	TGTACCAGCGAAACCGGGATCTCGGGGACCCAGTACTTC	CTSETGISGTQYF
TRBD1	NA	TRBV5-1	TRBJ2-7	TGCGCCAGCAGCCAAGGGGGCGCGGACGAGCAGTACTTC	CASSQGGADEQYF
TRBD1	few	TRBV4-1	TRBJ1-4	TGCGCCAGCAGCCAAGATGTAAGACAGGGTGGCGAAAAACTGTTTTTT	CASSQDVRQGGEKLFF
NA	NA	TRBV7-9	TRBJ2-5	TGTGCCAGCGGCCAGAGGGAAGTTTTGGAGACCCAGTACTTC	CASGQREVLETQYF
NA	few	TRBV7-9	TRBJ2-3	TGTGCCAGCAGCTTATGGGGAGAGGGAACAGATACGCAGTATTTT	CASSLWGEGTDTQYF
TRBD1	few	TRBV5-6	TRBJ2-7	TGTGCCAGCAGTCCGGACAGGGGCTACGAGCAGTACTTC	CASSPDRGYEQYF
TRBD1	NA	TRBV7-3	TRBJ2-3	TGTGCCAGCAGCCCGACAGGGCATATCACAGATACGCAGTATTTT	CASSPTGHITDTQYF
TRBD2	few	TRBV11-2	TRBJ2-7	TGTGCCAGCAGCGAACTTCCTCCAGGGACTAGCGGCTCCTACGAGCAGTACTTC	CASSELPPGTSGSYEQYF
NA	NA	TRBV28	TRBJ2-1	TGTGCCAGCAGACCTCTCTGGGAAAGGGGCCAGTTCTTC	CASRPLWERGQFF
NA	NA	TRBV2	TRBJ2-1	TGTGCCAGCCCCCGTCGGGCTAGCGACTACAATGAGCAGTTCTTC	CASPRRASDYNEQFF
TRBD2	few	TRBV25-1	TRBJ2-1	TGTGCCAGCCGCGGGACTAGCGAGCACCACAATGAGCAGTTCTTC	CASRGTSEHHNEQFF
NA	NA	TRBV15	TRBJ2-5	TGTGCCACCAGCATTGGGGCGGGGACCCAGTACTTC	CATSIGAGTQYF
NA	NA	TRBV11-1	TRBJ2-2	TGTGCCAGCAGCCGAGGGGGGGGCAACACCGGGGAGCTGTTTTTT	CASSRGGGNTGELFF
NA	NA	TRBV25-1	TRBJ1-5	TGTGCCAGCAGTACCCCGGGGAACAATCAGCCCCAGCATTTT	CASSTPGNNQPQHF
NA	few	TRBV12-3/TRBV12-4	TRBJ1-5	TGTGCCAGCAGTCCGAGGGCGGGTCCTTGGGAGCCCCAGCATTTT	CASSPRAGPWEPQHF
TRBD1	NA	TRBV15	TRBJ1-6	TGTGCCACCAGCAGAGACAGGGGGGCGAATTCACCCCTCCACTTT	CATSRDRGANSPLHF
TRBD2	few	TRBV4-1	TRBJ2-1	TGCGCCAGCAGCCAACCTGGGACTAGCAGTTACAATGAGCAGTTCTTC	CASSQPGTSSYNEQFF
NA	few	TRBV7-9	TRBJ2-1	TGTGCCAGCAGCCCGACAAGAAACTACAATGAGCAGTTCTTC	CASSPTRNYNEQFF
NA	NA	TRBV2	TRBJ2-2	TGTGCCAGCAGCGTAGCGCAATCCGCCGGGGAGCTGTTTTTT	CASSVAQSAGELFF
TRBD1	few	TRBV3-1	TRBJ2-7	TGTGCCAGCAGCCGGACAGGGGTAAGCTACGAGCAGTACTTC	CASSRTGVSYEQYF
TRBD2	few	TRBV9	TRBJ2-7	TGTGCCAGCTCCGTCCTACCGGGACTAGCGGGGGGTGAGGGCGAGCAGTACTTC	CASSVLPGLAGGEGEQYF
NA	few	TRBV27	TRBJ2-3	TGTGCCAGCAGTTTATTCTTGGGGGATACGCAGTATTTT	CASSLFLGDTQYF
TRBD1	NA	TRBV7-9	TRBJ1-4	TGTGCCAGCAGCTGGGGCAGGGGGGATGAAAAACTGTTTTTT	CASSWGRGDEKLFF
NA	NA	TRBV7-3	TRBJ2-1	TGTGCCAGCAGCCAAGGTTTAGTTGATGAGCAGTTCTTC	CASSQGLVDEQFF
NA	NA	TRBV20-1	TRBJ2-1	TGCAGTGCTAACAGGGACGTCAATGAGCAGTTCTTC	CSANRDVNEQFF
NA	NA	TRBV2	TRBJ2-4	TGTGCCAGCAGGCGAAGCCAGTTAGCCAAAAACATTCAGTACTTC	CASRRSQLAKNIQYF
NA	few	TRBV4-1	TRBJ2-2	TGCGCCAGCGGAACAGGGTTCGGGGAGCTGTTTTTT	CASGTGFGELFF
NA	few	TRBV5-1	TRBJ2-2	TGCGCCAGCAGCTACTACAACACCGGGGAGCTGTTTTTT	CASSYYNTGELFF
TRBD1	NA	TRBV20-1	TRBJ1-6	TGCTGTGCTAGAGAACTGACAGGGAGCTCCTATAATTCACCCCTCCACTTT	CCARELTGSSYNSPLHF
TRBD1	NA	TRBV29-1	TRBJ2-3	TGCAGCGCTCTACCATTACAGGGGGCAGGTACAGATACGCAGTATTTT	CSALPLQGAGTDTQYF